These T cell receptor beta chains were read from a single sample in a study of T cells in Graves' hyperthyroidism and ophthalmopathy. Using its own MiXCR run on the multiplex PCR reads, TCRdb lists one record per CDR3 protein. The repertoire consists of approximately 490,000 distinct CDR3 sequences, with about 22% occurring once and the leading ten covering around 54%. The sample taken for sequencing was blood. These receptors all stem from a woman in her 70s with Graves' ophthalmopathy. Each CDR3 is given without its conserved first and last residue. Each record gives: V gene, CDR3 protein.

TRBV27 ASTMEGEGTDTQY
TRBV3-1 ANSPGQDFHEKLF
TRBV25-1 ASSGDFYTEAF
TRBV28 ASSTYRDRALYQPQH
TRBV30 AWTLGPGELF
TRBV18 ASSRETGGTEAF
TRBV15 ATSSDTGGITEAF
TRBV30 AWSWGQGADQPQH
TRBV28 ASSLTKNIQY
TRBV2 ASSSSPGSRGGYT
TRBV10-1 ASSLGLAGGNNEQF
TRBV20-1 SARDPGRYSYNEQF
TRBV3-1 ASSLGAGELF
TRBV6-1 ASSEGGAALTEAF
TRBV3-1 ASSQAGRVSEQY
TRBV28 ASRSPRFDLGEQY
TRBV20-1 SATTSGRALTTQY
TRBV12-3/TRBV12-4 ASSPDSPGAAGGNQPQH
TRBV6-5 ASSYSRAYSLDTQY
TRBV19 ASSIGGLATDTQY
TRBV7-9 ASSSTLGPQY
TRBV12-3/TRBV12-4 ASRPGQGNYEQY
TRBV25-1 ASSASLGQETQY
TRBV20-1 SARQGQGNYGYT
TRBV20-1 SVAKAGTEAF
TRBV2 ASSGRFGLAGAKPSYEQY
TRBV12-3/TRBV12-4 ASSGQINPAYEQY
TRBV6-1 ASSYVHLLNTEAF
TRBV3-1 ASSLTSSRMGEKLF
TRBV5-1 ASSLVGAAGPTQY
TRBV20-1 SASSGALSYT
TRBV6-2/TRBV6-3 ASSRRTGGSGNQPQH
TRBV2 ASRPGLAGVPGANVLT
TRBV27 ASSPSLALLYEQY
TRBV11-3 ASSPGAGRTYERY
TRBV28 ASSRGANTEAF
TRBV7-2 ASSLWSTDTQY